These 18 T cell receptor beta chains were all obtained from the same sample, sequenced in a study of CD4+ T cells in melanoma (dated by TCRdb to 2022 to 2024). The library was prepared using the immunoSEQ multiplex PCR assay. TCRdb took over this immuneACCESS table, retaining in-frame rearrangements with V and J assigned. Such tables are incomplete; in checked studies, under half of the missing clones stem from an unresolved V gene, and the remainder is unexplained. The sample table lists around 100,000 clones, 92% of them with a count of one. The ten largest make up 3% to 4% of the sample. The sequencing input was peripheral blood. These receptors were collected from a human donor with melanoma.

The rearrangement joins TRBV18 to TRBJ2-7; TRBD1 matches 8 bases. The CDR3 extends over 14 amino acids. Germline lookup yields CDR1 KGHSH and CDR2 LQKENI. V was pared by 1 base and J by 5 bases, with 4 bases of the junction left unmatched. This CDR3 reads CASSPRTGSHEQYF. The CDR3 DNA sequence: TGTGCCAGCTCACCACGGACAGGGTCCCACGAGCAGTACTTC.

V and J are TRBV6-5 and TRBJ2-5; 7 bases line up with TRBD2. CDR3 size: 16 residues. V gave up 0 bases and J gave up 4 bases; unmatched junction bases: 8. Germline-derived CDR1 and CDR2 are MNHEY and SVGAGI. CDR3 sequence reads: CASSYSASGWLETQYF. For the CDR3, the DNA is TGTGCCAGCAGTTACTCGGCTAGCGGTTGGTTAGAGACCCAGTACTTC.

The chain carries TRBV6-6 and TRBJ2-7; D gene unclear. With 2 bases removed from V and 4 bases from J, the gap between germline ends came to 6 bases. Germline V lookup: CDR1 MNHNY, CDR2 SVGAGI (reference sequence). The CDR3 length is 12 residues. The CDR3 sequence: CASSYRRYEQYF. The CDR3 DNA follows: TGTGCCAGCAGTTACAGACGGTACGAGCAGTACTTC.

The rearrangement links TRBV19 to TRBJ1-6; 10 nucleotides match TRBD1. The CDR3 consists of 13 residues. V shed 8 bases and J 11 bases; nucleotides not matched to a gene: 6. The germline V gene encodes CDR1 LNHDA and CDR2 SQIVND (reference sequence). CDR3 residues: CASGTGAPAPLHF. As DNA, the CDR3 is TGTGCCAGTGGGACAGGGGCACCAGCACCCCTCCACTTT.

The V call is TRBV5-1, the J call TRBJ1-6; D perhaps matches TRBD1 (6 bases). CDR1 SGHRS and CDR2 YFSETQ come from the germline V gene. Between the trimmed V and J ends, which lost 0 bases and 7 bases, there was a span of 14 bases. The CDR3 is 16 amino acids. CDR3 sequence reads: CASSLVVGAGNSPLHF. CDR3 nucleotides: TGCGCCAGCAGCTTGGTGGTGGGGGCGGGGAATTCACCCCTCCACTTT.

The rearrangement uses TRBV6-1 and TRBJ2-7; 10 nucleotides align to TRBD2. The junction had 4 bases not matched to a gene; V was cut back by 6 bases and J by 2 bases. Germline V lookup: CDR1 MNHNS, CDR2 SASEGT. The CDR3 runs to 14 residues. The DNA for the CDR3 is TGTGCCAGCAGATCTAGCGGGGGTACCTACGAGCAGTACTTC. Its protein product is CASRSSGGTYEQYF.

This clone showed up just once. This chain uses TRBV7-8 with TRBJ2-2, with TRBD1 matching 7 bases. Trimming cost V 5 bases and J 3 bases; bases outside gene matches: 9. Germline CDR1 and CDR2: SGHVS and FQNEAQ. CDR3 length: 16 amino acids. CDR3: CASSLDRITYTGELFF. The DNA of the CDR3 is TGTGCCAGCAGCCTGGACAGGATCACTTACACCGGGGAGCTGTTTTTT.

V usage is TRBV5-1 and J usage is TRBJ2-4; 7 bases map to TRBD2. The germline CDR1 and CDR2 sequences are SGHRS and YFSETQ. Losses at the gene ends were 4 bases for V and 2 bases for J; bases not matched to a gene: 6. The CDR3 is made up of 15 amino acids. In nucleotides, the CDR3 is TGCGCCAGCAGCGGGGGGGACGGGTCCAAAAACATTCAGTACTTC. Encoded protein: CASSGGDGSKNIQYF.

The CDR3: CASSQDLGSSETQYF. In DNA form, the CDR3 reads TGCGCCAGCAGCCAAGATCTTGGGTCTTCGGAGACCCAGTACTTC. The chain recombines TRBV4-3 with TRBJ2-5, with D unclear. CDR3 length: 15 residues. Trimming stripped 0 bases from V and 5 bases from J, with 13 bases between. Germline V CDR1 and CDR2: LGHNA, YSLEER.

This rearrangement joins TRBV28 to TRBJ1-3, with a weak D call TRBD1 (6 bases). The CDR3 has 16 residues. In germline, CDR1 is MDHEN, CDR2 SYDVKM. V was clipped by 8 bases and J by 2 bases, with 19 bases between them. The CDR3 here is CASGNLTGRPGNTIYF. In DNA, the CDR3 is TGTGCCAGCGGAAACCTAACAGGGAGGCCTGGAAACACCATATATTTT.

The chain combines TRBV11-1 with TRBJ2-1; a possible D gene is TRBD1 (5 bases). Germline V gives CDR1 SGHAT, CDR2 FQDESV (reference sequence). CDR3 length equals 11 residues. The ends were cut back, 4 bases at V and 15 bases at J, with 13 bases in the middle. Here the CDR3 DNA reads TGTGCCAGCAGCTACGGACAAGGTGCGTTCTTC. As protein: CASSYGQGAFF.

This chain connects TRBV4-1 to TRBJ1-4; TRBD1 might be the D (6 bases). V lost 3 bases and J lost 5, with 13 bases in between. The CDR3 sequence is 15 residues long. Germline V gives CDR1 MGHRA, CDR2 YSYEKL. DNA of the CDR3: TGCGCCAGCAGCCACAACAGGGTACGAAATGAAAAACTGTTTTTT. Its protein is CASSHNRVRNEKLFF.

The CDR3 loop is CASSSGLVDNEQFF. CDR3 coding DNA: TGTGCCAGTAGCTCAGGACTAGTCGACAATGAGCAGTTCTTC. The V call is TRBV19, the J call TRBJ2-1; 7 nucleotides agree with TRBD2. The CDR3 is 14 amino acids. With 6 bases clipped from V and 5 bases from J, the junction kept 7 bases outside the gene matches. Germline V lookup: CDR1 LNHDA, CDR2 SQIVND (reference sequence).

This sequence joins TRBV19 and TRBJ2-7; D is uncertain. V lost 3 bases and J 0 bases, leaving 9 bases between the germline ends. CDR1 is LNHDA and CDR2 is SQIVND in the germline V gene (reference sequence). The CDR3 loop spans 14 amino acids. The CDR3 coding sequence is TGTGCCAGTAGTATGGGCGGTAGCTCCTACGAGCAGTACTTC. Its translation: CASSMGGSSYEQYF.

V is TRBV19 and J is TRBJ1-5; D may be TRBD1 (6 bases). CDR1 is LNHDA, CDR2 SQIVND, per germline (reference sequence). V was pared by 3 bases and J by 4 bases, with 13 bases between. This CDR3 comprises 15 residues. CDR3 protein: CASSILRQGNQPQHF. CDR3 nucleotides: TGTGCCAGTAGTATCCTTCGGCAGGGGAATCAGCCCCAGCATTTT.

The chain couples TRBV7-2 to TRBJ2-4; no definite D call. V dropped 0 bases and J dropped 3 bases, with 6 bases sitting between them. Germline CDR1 SGHTA, CDR2 FQGNSA. The CDR3 extends over 14 amino acids. The CDR3 coding sequence is TGTGCCAGCAGCTTAGCCGGTAGCAAAAACATTCAGTACTTC. It encodes CASSLAGSKNIQYF.

The chain joins TRBV7-3 to TRBJ2-7, with 7 nucleotides matching TRBD2. Per germline, CDR1 SGHTA and CDR2 FQGTGA. The CDR3 sequence is 14 residues long. V was pared by 2 bases and J by 1 base, with 2 bases of the junction left unmatched. The CDR3 DNA sequence: TGTGCCAGCAGCTTACTTAGCGGGTCCTACGAGCAGTACTTC. As protein: CASSLLSGSYEQYF. Complete variable domain (other parts from reference TRBV7-3 and TRBJ2-7): GAGVSQTPSNKVTEKGKYVELRCDPISGHTALYWYRQSLGQGPEFLIYFQGTGAADDSGLPNDRFFAVRPEGSVSTLKIQRTERGDSAVYLCASSLLSGSYEQYFGPGTRLTVT.

This rearrangement joins TRBV7-3 to TRBJ2-1; the match to TRBD2 covers 10 bases. V gave up 5 bases and J gave up 10 bases; unmatched junction bases: 14. The germline CDR1 and CDR2 sequences are SGHTA and FQGTGA. This CDR3 spans 16 amino acids. The CDR3 region has the DNA TGTGCCAGCAGCCCGCCGGAGCGGGGGGGCCATGGGGAGCAGTTCTTC. It specifies CASSPPERGGHGEQFF. Combining the CDR3 with reference TRBV7-3 and TRBJ2-1 gives the whole variable domain GAGVSQTPSNKVTEKGKYVELRCDPISGHTALYWYRQSLGQGPEFLIYFQGTGAADDSGLPNDRFFAVRPEGSVSTLKIQRTERGDSAVYLCASSPPERGGHGEQFFGPGTRLTVL.